Following are 23 T cell receptor beta chains from one sample sequenced in a study of control samples from healthy donors and cancer patients. TCRdb's table, derived via immunoSEQ multiplex PCR, lists solely in-frame clones and lacks some. The sample holds 120,000 to 150,000 clones, approximately 94% seen once. Sequenced material: blood. These receptors were obtained from a middle-aged man in good health.

This clone was observed a single time. The chain employs TRBV6-1 and TRBJ1-5, with unresolved D. The V end was cut by 3 bases, the J end by 0 bases, with 6 bases between. This CDR3 has 14 amino acids. Germline V CDR1 and CDR2: MNHNS, SASEGT. This chain's CDR3 is CASSDRYSNQPQHF. The CDR3 DNA is TGTGCCAGCAGTGACAGATATAGCAATCAGCCCCAGCATTTT.

The chain combines TRBV28 with TRBJ2-7; perhaps TRBD1 as D (7 bases). The CDR3 is made up of 16 amino acids. Trimming left V 2 bases short and J 4 bases short, with 18 bases between. Germline CDR1 reads MDHEN; CDR2 reads SYDVKM. The CDR3 spells CASSLRETGTPYEQYF. CDR3 DNA: TGTGCCAGCAGTTTACGGGAGACAGGGACACCTTACGAGCAGTACTTC.

This clone was recorded once. The rearrangement uses TRBV5-1 and TRBJ1-5; 10 bases align to TRBD1. In germline, CDR1 is SGHRS, CDR2 YFSETQ. J lost 3 bases, V lost 4 bases, and 4 bases had no gene match. This CDR3 has 15 residues. The CDR3 protein is CASSRTGGHNQPQHF. CDR3 bases: TGCGCCAGCAGCCGGACAGGGGGGCACAATCAGCCCCAGCATTTT.

The J gene is TRBJ2-1, the V gene TRBV9; D may be TRBD2 (5 bases). The CDR3 runs to 15 residues. Looked up from germline, CDR1 is SGDLS and CDR2 is YYNGEE. V was shortened by 0 bases and J by 2 bases, with 9 bases between the two germline ends. The CDR3 DNA follows: TGTGCCAGCAGCGTAGAATTCGGGGCCTACAATGAGCAGTTCTTC. This translates into CASSVEFGAYNEQFF.

The chain uses TRBV4-1 and TRBJ2-3, with 11 positions matching TRBD1. The CDR3 is 16 residues long. The germline CDR1 and CDR2 sequences are MGHRA and YSYEKL. V dropped 3 bases and J dropped 3; count of bases not matched to a gene: 5. CDR3 region: CASSQTGTGGTDTQYF. The CDR3 coding sequence is TGCGCCAGCAGCCAGACCGGGACAGGGGGAACAGATACGCAGTATTTT.

The chain joins TRBV6-5 to TRBJ1-2; no firm D call. The length of the CDR3 is 13 residues. Trimming took 7 bases from V and 0 from J, leaving 9 bases between them. Germline CDR1 is MNHEY and CDR2 is SVGAGI. The CDR3: CASTARANYGYTF. For the CDR3, the DNA is TGTGCCAGCACAGCAAGAGCTAACTATGGCTACACCTTC.

The V call is TRBV10-3, the J call TRBJ2-7, with D perhaps being TRBD1 or TRBD2 (5 bases each). V was trimmed by 10 bases and J by 4 bases, leaving 20 bases between them. CDR1 ENHRY and CDR2 SYGVKD come from the germline V gene. The CDR3 runs to 14 residues. CDR3 in DNA: TGTGCCACAGGGAATATGGGGGTAGCGTACGAGCAGTACTTC. It encodes CATGNMGVAYEQYF.

This clone was recorded only once. This chain joins TRBV10-3 and TRBJ2-1, with a tentative D call TRBD2 (5 bases). The CDR3 length is 21 residues. V was trimmed by 0 bases and J by 1 base, leaving 25 bases between them. Looked up from germline, CDR1 is ENHRY and CDR2 is SYGVKD. CDR3 protein: CAISESNGSKRRRDSYNEQFF. In DNA form, the CDR3 reads TGTGCCATCAGTGAGTCGAATGGGTCTAAGCGGAGGAGAGATTCCTACAATGAGCAGTTCTTC.

The V and J genes are TRBV6-5 and TRBJ2-7, with D perhaps being TRBD1 or TRBD2 (5 bases each). The germline V gene encodes CDR1 MNHEY and CDR2 SVGAGI. The CDR3 loop spans 14 amino acids. The V and J ends lost 6 bases and 0 bases respectively, with 12 bases between them. CDR3 bases: TGTGCCAGCAGAACCGGGACGTTCTCCTACGAGCAGTACTTC. Translation gives CASRTGTFSYEQYF.

The rearrangement joins TRBV27 to TRBJ2-4; TRBD2 might be the D (6 bases). Deletions cut 8 bases from V and 7 bases from J, with 18 bases between. The CDR3 totals 14 residues. Germline CDR1 MNHEY, CDR2 SMNVEV (reference sequence). The DNA of the CDR3 is TGTGCCAGCGAACTCGGGGGTTTTGCGAACATTCAGTACTTC. Translated, it gives CASELGGFANIQYF.

The chain combines TRBV7-2 with TRBJ2-3, with TRBD2 identical over 12 bases. The V gene end was trimmed by 1 base and the J gene end by 3 bases; junction bases not matched to a gene: 8. Germline V gene lookup returns CDR1 SGHTA and CDR2 FQGNSA. This CDR3 is built from 18 residues. CDR3 amino acids: CASSLVWASGGETDTQYF. DNA for the CDR3: TGTGCCAGCAGCTTAGTTTGGGCTAGCGGGGGGGAGACAGATACGCAGTATTTT.

This rearrangement joins TRBV10-1 to TRBJ2-3; the match to TRBD1 covers 11 bases. The CDR3 length is 14 residues. CDR1 and CDR2 from the germline V gene are WNHNN and SYGVQD (reference sequence). V lost 8 bases and J lost 5; bases outside the gene matches: 6. This CDR3 reads CASSGQGAGDTQYF. The CDR3 DNA sequence: TGCGCCAGCTCCGGACAGGGGGCAGGAGATACGCAGTATTTT.

This rearrangement joins TRBV7-8 to TRBJ1-5; no clear D gene. The CDR3 length is 16 residues. V was pared by 2 bases and J by 0 bases, with 11 bases between. Germline assignment: CDR1 SGHVS and CDR2 FQNEAQ. DNA of the CDR3: TGTGCCAGCAGCTTAAGACTCGGAAATAGCAATCAGCCCCAGCATTTT. Its translation: CASSLRLGNSNQPQHF.

V gene TRBV28 combines with J gene TRBJ1-5; D ambiguous. This CDR3 is 12 amino acids long. The V end lost 7 bases, the J end lost 4 bases, and 8 bases lay between the germline ends. Germline V gives CDR1 MDHEN, CDR2 SYDVKM. CDR3 in DNA: TGTGCCAGCACATGGGCGAATCAGCCCCAGCATTTT. Its protein is CASTWANQPQHF.

This chain uses TRBV28 with TRBJ1-2; 8 positions match TRBD1. Germline CDR1 is MDHEN and CDR2 is SYDVKM. The CDR3 is made up of 15 amino acids. The junction had 12 bases not matched to a gene; V was cut back by 6 bases and J by 6 bases. The CDR3 DNA sequence: TGTGCCAGCAGCCCACGGCCAGGGGGCAAGGATGGCTACACCTTC. Amino acids: CASSPRPGGKDGYTF.

V gene TRBV10-3 combines with J gene TRBJ1-4; D perhaps matches TRBD1 (5 bases). The germline CDR1 and CDR2 sequences are ENHRY and SYGVKD. V gave up 6 bases and J gave up 5 bases, with 13 bases separating them. This CDR3 is 14 amino acids long. In DNA form, the CDR3 reads TGTGCCATCAGCCCCGGGTGGGGGAATGAAAAACTGTTTTTT. It is translated as CAISPGWGNEKLFF.

This chain joins TRBV4-1 and TRBJ2-7; unclear D gene. CDR3 size: 11 residues. Per germline, CDR1 MGHRA and CDR2 YSYEKL. The ends were cut back, 7 bases at V and 4 bases at J, with 8 bases in the middle. CDR3 region: CASTARYEQYF. CDR3 in DNA: TGCGCCAGCACTGCAAGGTACGAGCAGTACTTC.

V is TRBV18 and J is TRBJ1-5, with 9 bases matching TRBD1. CDR1 and CDR2 from the germline V gene are KGHSH and LQKENI. The CDR3 covers 15 residues. J gave up 3 bases and V 4 bases, and 4 bases lay outside the gene matches. The CDR3 region is CASSLGQGYNQPQHF. CDR3 DNA: TGTGCCAGCTCACTGGGACAGGGCTACAATCAGCCCCAGCATTTT.

This clone was found once. The rearrangement joins TRBV5-5 to TRBJ2-2; TRBD1 matches at 7 bases. The CDR3 is made up of 16 amino acids. Germline trimming cut 0 bases from V and 3 bases from J; bases unmatched to any gene: 5. Germline CDR1 SGHKS, CDR2 YYEKEE (reference sequence). The CDR3, as DNA: TGTGCCAGCAGCTTGGTAGGGGGCGCGGACACCGGGGAGCTGTTTTTT. Amino acids: CASSLVGGADTGELFF. The variable domain in full, with the rest retrieved from reference TRBV5-5 and TRBJ2-2, is DAGVTQSPTHLIKTRGQQVTLRCSPISGHKSVSWYQQVLGQGPQFIFQYYEKEERGRGNFPDRFSARQFPNYSSELNVNALLLGDSALYLCASSLVGGADTGELFFGEGSRLTVL.

This sequence joins TRBV12-3 or TRBV12-4 and TRBJ2-2, with TRBD2 identical over 9 bases. The CDR3 spans 13 residues. V dropped 6 bases and J dropped 7; count of bases not matched to a gene: 3. The CDR3 coding sequence is TGTGCCAGCAGACGCGGGGGGGTCGGGGAGCTGTTTTTT. Amino acid sequence: CASRRGGVGELFF.

This chain joins TRBV7-2 and TRBJ1-2, with 8 bases fitting TRBD1. The CDR3 length is 14 residues. Germline-derived CDR1 and CDR2 are SGHTA and FQGNSA. V gave up 7 bases and J gave up 2 bases; unmatched junction bases: 6. Here the CDR3 reads CASKSNRGNYGYTF. CDR3 DNA: TGTGCCAGCAAATCTAACAGGGGGAACTATGGCTACACCTTC.

The chain recombines TRBV7-9 with TRBJ1-4, with D unresolved. Germline V gene sequence: CDR1 SEHNR, CDR2 FQNEAQ (reference sequence). This CDR3 region has 15 residues. V dropped 2 bases and J dropped 4 bases, with 11 bases sitting between them. CDR3 DNA: TGTGCCAGCAGCTTAAGTGGTCAGGTTAATGAAAAACTGTTTTTT. It yields the protein CASSLSGQVNEKLFF.

The chain links TRBV9 to TRBJ2-1, with D possibly matching TRBD2 (5 bases). Per germline, CDR1 SGDLS and CDR2 YYNGEE. V shed 3 bases and J shed 5 bases, with 9 bases lying between them. This CDR3 spans 13 amino acids. In DNA form, the CDR3 reads TGTGCCAGCAGCGCTGAGCGGCACAATGAGCAGTTCTTC. Its translation: CASSAERHNEQFF.